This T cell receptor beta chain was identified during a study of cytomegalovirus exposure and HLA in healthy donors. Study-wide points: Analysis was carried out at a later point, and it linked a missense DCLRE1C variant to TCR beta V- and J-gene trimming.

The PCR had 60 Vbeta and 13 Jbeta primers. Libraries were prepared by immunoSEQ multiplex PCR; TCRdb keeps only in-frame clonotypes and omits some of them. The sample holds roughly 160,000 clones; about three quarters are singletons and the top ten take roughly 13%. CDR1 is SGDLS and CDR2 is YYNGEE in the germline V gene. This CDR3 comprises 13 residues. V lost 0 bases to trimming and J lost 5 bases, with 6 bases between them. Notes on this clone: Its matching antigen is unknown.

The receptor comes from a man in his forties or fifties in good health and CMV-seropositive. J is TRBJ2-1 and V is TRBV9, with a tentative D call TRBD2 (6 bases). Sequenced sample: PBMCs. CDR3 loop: CASSVGGNNEQFF. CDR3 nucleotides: TGTGCCAGCAGCGTAGGCGGGAACAATGAGCAGTTCTTC.